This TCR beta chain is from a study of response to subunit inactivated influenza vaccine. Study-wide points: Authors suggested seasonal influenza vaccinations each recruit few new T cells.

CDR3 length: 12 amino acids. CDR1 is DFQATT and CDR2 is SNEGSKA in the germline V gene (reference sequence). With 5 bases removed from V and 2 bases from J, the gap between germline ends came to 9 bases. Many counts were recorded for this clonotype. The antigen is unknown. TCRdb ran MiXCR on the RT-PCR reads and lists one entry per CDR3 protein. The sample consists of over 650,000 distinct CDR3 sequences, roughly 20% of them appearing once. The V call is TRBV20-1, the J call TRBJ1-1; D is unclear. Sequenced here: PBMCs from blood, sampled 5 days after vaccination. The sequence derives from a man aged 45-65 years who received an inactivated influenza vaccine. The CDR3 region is CSAGRRNTEAFF. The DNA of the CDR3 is TGCAGTGCTGGGCGTAGAAACACTGAAGCTTTCTTT.